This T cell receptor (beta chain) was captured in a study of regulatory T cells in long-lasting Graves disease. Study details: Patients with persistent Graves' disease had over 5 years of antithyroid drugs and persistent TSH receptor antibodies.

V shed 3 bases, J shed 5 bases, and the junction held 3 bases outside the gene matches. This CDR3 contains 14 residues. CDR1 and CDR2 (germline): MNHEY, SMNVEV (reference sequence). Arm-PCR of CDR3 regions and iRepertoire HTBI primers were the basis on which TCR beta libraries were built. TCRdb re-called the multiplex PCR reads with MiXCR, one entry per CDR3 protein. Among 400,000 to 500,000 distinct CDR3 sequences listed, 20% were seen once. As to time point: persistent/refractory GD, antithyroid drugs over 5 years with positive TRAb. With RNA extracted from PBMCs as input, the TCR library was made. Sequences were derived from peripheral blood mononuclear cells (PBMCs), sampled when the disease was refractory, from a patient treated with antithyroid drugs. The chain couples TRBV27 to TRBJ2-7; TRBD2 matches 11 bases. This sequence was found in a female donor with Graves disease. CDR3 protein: CASSFTSGSHEQYF. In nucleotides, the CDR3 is TGTGCCAGCAGTTTTACTAGCGGGAGTCACGAGCAGTACTTC.